This T cell receptor (beta chain) was identified in a study of radiotherapy plus CTLA-4 blockade in lung cancer. Study-level information: Overall, approximately 19% of patients showed an objective response, while 31% attained disease control.

Those patients who had chemo-refractory metastatic non-small-cell lung cancer were given focal radiation along with CTLA-4 blockade through ipilimumab. Germline V gene data show CDR1 as MRHNA and CDR2 as SNTAGT. The CDR3 runs 13 residues. The V and J ends lost 6 bases and 5 bases, in that order; junction bases with no gene match: 6. Assay used: immunoSEQ multiplex PCR; TCRdb lists only in-frame clones, some missing. In the table there are about 120,000 clones, roughly 74% of which are singletons. This TCR came from a human donor with non-small cell lung cancer who had a partial response to radiotherapy plus ipilimumab. This sample comprised peripheral blood, obtained from a patient treated with radiotherapy plus ipilimumab. This rearrangement joins TRBV6-4 to TRBJ2-7, with TRBD1 identical over 8 bases. The CDR3 loop reads CASSRAGGDEQYF. In DNA form, the CDR3 reads TGTGCCAGCAGCCGGGCAGGGGGCGACGAGCAGTACTTC.